The 25 T cell receptor beta chains listed next were all sequenced from one sample in a study of T cell responses to AZD1222 COVID-19 vaccine (dated by TCRdb to the early 2020s). The sample's time point label is to be understood as: baseline before first vaccination. The library relied on the immunoSEQ multiplex PCR assay. This is the immuneACCESS table as TCRdb keeps it, with only in-frame sequences that have V and J called. A part of the clones is gone; compared with another copy, unresolved V genes explain less than half, and the rest is unexplained. Recorded for this sample are 150,000 to 200,000 clones; roughly 93% of them occurred a single time. Approximately 3.9% of the sample is in the top ten clones. The specimen comprised peripheral blood, sampled on day 0 of AZD1222 vaccination. The receptors come from an adult in good health.

The chain uses TRBV4-1 and TRBJ1-5; possible D gene TRBD1, 6 bases. This CDR3 comprises 17 residues. CDR1 is MGHRA and CDR2 is YSYEKL in the germline V gene. Trimming pared 5 bases from V and 3 bases from J, leaving 20 bases between. CDR3 protein: CASSVSGTNVINQPQHF. The CDR3 coding sequence is TGCGCCAGCAGCGTTTCCGGGACAAATGTAATCAATCAGCCCCAGCATTTT.

V is TRBV10-2 and J is TRBJ2-1; D is undetermined. There are 14 residues in the CDR3. Trimming shortened V by 7 bases and J by 4 bases, and 14 bases separated the two germline ends. The germline CDR1 and CDR2 sequences are WSHSY and SAAADI. The CDR3 is CASTLREEYNEQFF. Written as DNA, the CDR3 is TGCGCCAGCACCCTAAGGGAAGAGTACAATGAGCAGTTCTTC.

The rearrangement uses TRBV7-8 and TRBJ2-5; tentatively, D is TRBD2 (6 bases). The V end lost 8 bases, the J end lost 2 bases, and 12 bases lay between the germline ends. The CDR3 length is 13 residues. CDR1 is SGHVS, CDR2 FQNEAQ, per germline. The CDR3 region has the DNA TGTGCCAGCGGGAATAGCGGTCAAGAGACCCAGTACTTC. It encodes CASGNSGQETQYF.

The CDR3 DNA sequence: TGCAGCGTTCTGGTCCAGGGTAAGGGTGAGCAGTTCTTC. It specifies CSVLVQGKGEQFF. The chain employs TRBV29-1 and TRBJ2-1, with D possibly being TRBD1 (5 bases). V lost 5 bases to trimming and J lost 9 bases, with 17 bases between them. Looked up from germline, CDR1 is SQVTM and CDR2 is ANQGSEA. This CDR3 comprises 13 residues.

This chain uses TRBV28 with TRBJ1-4, with D possibly matching TRBD1 (6 bases). The germline V and J ends were trimmed by 7 bases and 2 bases, with 11 bases remaining between them. The CDR3 runs 14 residues. The germline CDR1 and CDR2 sequences are MDHEN and SYDVKM. The CDR3 spells CASTPGGTNEKLFF. CDR3 nucleotides: TGTGCCAGCACCCCCGGGGGCACTAATGAAAAACTGTTTTTT.

V is TRBV19 and J is TRBJ1-1; 7 bases agree with TRBD1. With 10 bases clipped from V and 0 bases from J, the junction kept 8 bases outside the gene matches. The length of the CDR3 is 14 residues. Germline V gives CDR1 LNHDA, CDR2 SQIVND (reference sequence). CDR3 sequence reads: CATQGDRLNTEAFF. The CDR3, as DNA: TGTGCCACCCAGGGGGACCGATTGAACACTGAAGCTTTCTTT.

The chain combines TRBV3-1 (or the pseudogene TRBV3-2) with TRBJ2-1, with D tentatively TRBD1 or TRBD2 (5 bases each). The germline gives CDR1 LGHDT, CDR2 YNNKEL (reference sequence). V lost 3 bases and J lost 0, with 18 bases in between. This CDR3 is 18 amino acids long. This CDR3 reads CASSQGTLPLSSYNEQFF. The CDR3 DNA reads as TGTGCCAGCAGCCAGGGGACCTTACCTCTAAGCTCCTACAATGAGCAGTTCTTC.

This clone was recorded a few times. The chain combines TRBV19 with TRBJ1-2; 9 positions agree with TRBD1. The CDR3 is 13 amino acids. Losses at the gene ends were 7 bases for V and 7 bases for J; bases not matched to a gene: 7. In germline, CDR1 is LNHDA, CDR2 SQIVND (reference sequence). This chain's CDR3 is CASTPQGARGYTF. The CDR3 DNA sequence: TGTGCCAGTACACCACAGGGGGCGCGTGGCTACACCTTC.

The V gene is TRBV6-1, the J gene TRBJ2-7; D is unresolved. CDR1 is MNHNS and CDR2 is SASEGT in the germline V gene. CDR3 length equals 13 residues. The V end lost 3 bases, the J end lost 4 bases, and 10 bases lay between the germline ends. The chain's CDR3 is CASSDKAPYEQYF. In DNA form, the CDR3 reads TGTGCCAGCAGTGATAAGGCCCCATACGAGCAGTACTTC.

The chain uses TRBV6-5 and TRBJ1-2, with D uncertain. V lost 0 bases and J lost 3, with 8 bases in between. The CDR3 length is 14 residues. Germline assignment: CDR1 MNHEY and CDR2 SVGAGI. CDR3: CASSYSPGDYGYTF. The CDR3, as DNA: TGTGCCAGCAGTTACTCACCGGGTGACTATGGCTACACCTTC.

The chain's CDR3 is CASSQDLQGTNYGYTF. The CDR3 DNA follows: TGTGCCAGCAGCCAAGATCTACAGGGCACTAACTATGGCTACACCTTC. The rearrangement uses TRBV3-1 (or the pseudogene TRBV3-2) and TRBJ1-2; TRBD1 might be the D (6 bases). Germline assignment: CDR1 LGHDT and CDR2 YNNKEL (reference sequence). Trimming took off 0 bases at V and 0 bases at J, with 11 bases between the two ends. The CDR3 is 16 residues long.

J is TRBJ2-2 and V is TRBV5-1; D remains unclear. The CDR3 consists of 14 residues. Germline values: CDR1 SGHRS, CDR2 YFSETQ. Between the trimmed V and J ends, which lost 2 bases and 2 bases, there was a span of 7 bases. The CDR3 spells CASSFAVNTGELFF. The CDR3, as DNA: TGCGCCAGCAGCTTCGCAGTTAACACCGGGGAGCTGTTTTTT.

The chain employs TRBV11-2 and TRBJ1-1; the D gene is possibly TRBD1 (5 bases). CDR1 is SGHAT, CDR2 FQNNGV, per germline. Trimming pared 5 bases from V and 5 bases from J, leaving 15 bases between. The CDR3 runs to 14 residues. CDR3 DNA: TGTGCCAGCAGCCCGGGGGGAATGGGTACTGAAGCTTTCTTT. Encoded protein: CASSPGGMGTEAFF.

The V call is TRBV7-9, the J call TRBJ1-1; D is unresolved. Between the trimmed V and J ends, which lost 4 bases and 4 bases, there was a span of 19 bases. The germline gives CDR1 SEHNR, CDR2 FQNEAQ (reference sequence). CDR3 length equals 16 residues. CDR3 loop: CASSSKTRRVGTEAFF. The CDR3 coding sequence is TGTGCCAGCAGCTCCAAAACGAGACGGGTCGGCACTGAAGCTTTCTTT.

This clone occurred once. This chain links TRBV13 with TRBJ2-7; TRBD2 aligns across 7 bases. The junction had 3 bases not matched to a gene; V was cut back by 1 base and J by 3 bases. CDR3 length: 14 amino acids. Germline-derived CDR1 and CDR2 are PRHDT and FYEKMQ (reference sequence). The CDR3 region is CASSLVAGDYEQYF. The CDR3 region has the DNA TGTGCCAGCAGCTTAGTGGCGGGAGACTACGAGCAGTACTTC.

The V gene is TRBV11-3, the J gene TRBJ2-3, with D perhaps matching TRBD1 or TRBD2 (6 bases each). The CDR3 spans 16 residues. V dropped 5 bases and J dropped 2 bases, with 17 bases sitting between them. The germline gives CDR1 SGHNT, CDR2 YENEEA. The CDR3 coding sequence is TGTGCCAGCAGCAAAGGGGGAGGCGCGGACACAGATACGCAGTATTTT. Its translation: CASSKGGGADTDTQYF.

This clone came up a few times. The chain couples TRBV5-1 to TRBJ2-2, with TRBD2 identical over 15 bases. The V and J ends lost 4 bases and 6 bases, in that order; junction bases with no gene match: 7. Germline values: CDR1 SGHRS, CDR2 YFSETQ. This CDR3 spans 17 amino acids. The CDR3 nucleotides read TGCGCCAGCAGCACCGGACTAGCGGGAGGGCCGGCCGGGGAGCTGTTTTTT. Translation gives CASSTGLAGGPAGELFF.

This chain connects TRBV5-4 to TRBJ1-1; 8 nucleotides align to TRBD1. V dropped 4 bases and J dropped 5; count of bases not matched to a gene: 13. Germline values: CDR1 SGHNT, CDR2 YYREEE (reference sequence). CDR3 length: 16 amino acids. CDR3: CASSPGQGGGRTEAFF. The CDR3 DNA sequence: TGTGCCAGCAGCCCCGGACAGGGAGGAGGTCGTACTGAAGCTTTCTTT.

CDR3 protein: CASSQEGAGNEQYF. DNA of the CDR3: TGCGCCAGCAGCCAAGAAGGGGCGGGGAACGAGCAGTACTTC. The chain recombines TRBV4-1 with TRBJ2-7; D might be TRBD2 (6 bases). CDR3 length: 14 residues. The V and J ends lost 0 bases and 5 bases respectively, with 11 bases between them. Germline V gives CDR1 MGHRA, CDR2 YSYEKL.

As to this clone: Other DNA sequences of this sample code for an identical CDR3. This sequence joins TRBV5-1 and TRBJ1-2; 10 bases are a match to TRBD1. The CDR3 covers 15 residues. The germline V gene has CDR1 SGHRS and CDR2 YFSETQ. Trimming took 5 bases from V and 5 from J; bases not matched to a gene: 9. The CDR3 DNA is TGCGCCAGCAGGGCGGGACAGGGGAGCGGTTATGGCTACACCTTC. It encodes CASRAGQGSGYGYTF.

The chain combines TRBV6-5 with TRBJ2-7; TRBD2 agrees at 12 bases. The CDR3 length is 14 residues. Germline V gene lookup returns CDR1 MNHEY and CDR2 SVGAGI. With V trimmed by 7 bases and J by 5 bases, 6 bases remained unmatched. In DNA, the CDR3 is TGTGCCAGCAACAGACTAGCGGGAGTGAACGAGCAGTACTTC. Amino acid sequence: CASNRLAGVNEQYF.

CDR3 DNA sequence: TGTGCCAGCAGCCAAGATCTCGGCCAGGGGGCTCCCTACGAGCAGTACTTC. This gives the protein CASSQDLGQGAPYEQYF. The chain is built from TRBV3-1 (or the pseudogene TRBV3-2) and TRBJ2-7; 8 bases map to TRBD1. The germline gives CDR1 LGHDT, CDR2 YNNKEL (reference sequence). This CDR3 has 17 amino acids. Germline trimming cut 0 bases from V and 2 bases from J; bases unmatched to any gene: 9.

The chain couples TRBV7-2 to TRBJ2-7; possible D gene TRBD1, 6 bases. The CDR3 is made up of 14 amino acids. Germline V CDR1 and CDR2: SGHTA, FQGNSA. The ends were cut back, 3 bases at V and 3 bases at J, with 12 bases in the middle. The CDR3 DNA is TGTGCCAGCAGCTTTGCGACAGGCCTCTACGAGCAGTACTTC. It encodes CASSFATGLYEQYF.

J is TRBJ1-1 and V is TRBV12-3 or TRBV12-4; no clear D gene. V lost 6 bases, J lost 11 bases, and 13 bases lay in between. The CDR3 is 11 residues long. This CDR3 is CASSLDHGAFF. CDR3 in DNA: TGTGCCAGCAGCCTGGACCATGGGGCTTTCTTT.

This sequence joins TRBV27 and TRBJ1-4; D not certain. The V and J ends lost 1 base and 10 bases respectively, with 4 bases between them. The CDR3 totals 11 residues. Germline V CDR1 and CDR2: MNHEY, SMNVEV (reference sequence). CDR3 residues: CASSLLGKLFF. CDR3 sequence (DNA): TGTGCCAGCAGTTTATTGGGAAAACTGTTTTTT.